This TCR beta chain was recovered during a study of memory CD4+ T cells and cytomegalovirus serostatus. Study findings and constraints: Each of approximately 70 CMV-associated TCRbeta sequences occurred in one to five individuals. Repertoires predicted CMV serostatus with median bootstrapped AUC of approximately 0.94.

The V and J ends lost 10 bases and 4 bases, in that order; junction bases with no gene match: 3. This CDR3 contains 12 residues. Germline V gene lookup returns CDR1 LNHDA and CDR2 SQIVND (reference sequence). As for this clone: What it recognizes is unknown.

TCRdb's copy holds only in-frame clones and misses some; the assay was immunoSEQ multiplex PCR. The profile covers 45,000 to 65,000 clones, with around 83% appearing a single time and roughly 2% taken by the ten largest. The sort gate was single viable CD3+CD4+CD8-CD45RO+ cells for memory CD4+ T cells. Serostatus was set by detecting CMV pp150, pp28, p38, p52 IgG. After thawing, CD4+ T cells were positively selected. J is TRBJ1-5 and V is TRBV19, with 8 bases that match TRBD1. The clonotype originates from an adult in good health and CMV-seropositive. The sequencing sample was made of memory CD4+ T cells from blood. The CDR3 DNA is TGTGCCACCCGACAGGGGAATCAGCCCCAGCATTTT. Its protein product is CATRQGNQPQHF.